The present entry profiles one TCR beta chain with its context. Unique molecular identifiers (one per individual cDNA molecule) were attached. TCRdb independently ran MiXCR on the 5' RACE reads; one entry per CDR3 protein. Among 57,000 or so distinct CDR3 sequences listed, 9.5% to 15% were seen once. The sample is drawn from a study of early T cells in non-severe SARS-CoV-2 infection. Study-level information: The authors sequenced bulk RNA from unsorted whole blood, leaving chains unpaired.

Germline loops: CDR1 SEHNR, CDR2 FQNEAQ (reference sequence). V was shortened by 7 bases and J by 3 bases, with 12 bases between the two germline ends. The CDR3 sequence is 13 residues long. The chain couples TRBV7-9 to TRBJ2-5; D remains ambiguous. Sequenced material: whole blood, taken at baseline. The sequence came from an adult who was a healthcare worker with PCR-confirmed SARS-CoV-2 infection or an uninfected control (not recorded which). The donor label of this sample is uncertain. The CDR3 sequence is CASTSQSEETQYF. CDR3 in DNA: TGTGCCAGCACCTCCCAGTCGGAAGAGACCCAGTACTTC.